The clone carrying this T cell receptor beta chain has only a few counts. This CDR3 comprises 16 residues. Per germline, CDR1 DFQATT and CDR2 SNEGSKA (reference sequence). V dropped 0 bases and J dropped 0 bases, with 14 bases sitting between them. From the RT-PCR reads, TCRdb called clonotypes with MiXCR, one entry per CDR3 protein. The table lists approximately 720,000 distinct CDR3 sequences, around 14% of them singletons. Sequencing was performed on memory CD4+ T cells from blood. The rearrangement links TRBV20-1 to TRBJ2-5; the D gene could be TRBD1 or TRBD2 (5 bases each). This receptor was taken from a female donor in good health, serving as a healthy control. The CDR3 coding sequence is TGCAGTGCTAGAGAGTCTTGGGACGGAAACCAAGAGACCCAGTACTTC. Amino acid sequence: CSARESWDGNQETQYF.